The source of this T cell receptor beta chain is a study of blood T cell repertoires in COVID-19. Assay used: immunoSEQ multiplex PCR; TCRdb lists only in-frame clones, some missing. Of around 250,000 clones detected, roughly 80% appear once; the ten largest clones hold roughly 3.3%. Germline V lookup: CDR1 MNHEY, CDR2 SMNVEV (reference sequence). Trimming took 1 base from V and 3 from J, leaving 18 bases between them. The CDR3 has 17 amino acids. J is TRBJ2-5 and V is TRBV27; possibly TRBD1 for D (6 bases). The sequenced material came from peripheral blood. The source of this sequence is a woman in her late teens or twenties with acute or convalescent COVID-19. The CDR3, as DNA: TGTGCCAGCAGTTTATACGCAGGGCCCCAGGGGAAAGAGACCCAGTACTTC. Translating gives CASSLYAGPQGKETQYF.